The 3 T cell receptor beta chains reported below all come from one sample, sequenced in a study of T cell responses to AZD1222 COVID-19 vaccine. TCRdb's copy holds only in-frame clones and misses some; the assay was immunoSEQ multiplex PCR. The sample includes 99,000 or so clones, 88% of them seen just once. Material: peripheral blood, obtained on day 0 of AZD1222 vaccination. Every receptor here comes from an adult in good health.

With regard to this clone: At one end, the junction sequence differs from germline, possibly due to a read error. The rearrangement uses TRBV11-2 and TRBJ2-3; 9 bases are a match to TRBD2. Germline CDR1 is SGHAT and CDR2 is FQNNGV. This CDR3 comprises 18 residues. The DNA of the CDR3 is TGTGCCAGCAACTTATTACTAGCGGGCCTGGCTAGCACAGATACGCAGTATTTT. It codes for CASNLLLAGLASTDTQYF. The whole variable domain, filled in from reference TRBV11-2 and TRBJ2-3, reads EAGVAQSPRYKIIEKRQSVAFWCNPISGHATLYWYQQILGQGPKLLIQFQNNGVVDDSQLPKDRFSAERLKGVDSTLKIQPAKLEDSAVYLCASNLLLAGLASTDTQYFGPGTRLTVL.

The rearrangement links TRBV10-1 to TRBJ2-3, with D unresolved. Germline V gene lookup returns CDR1 WNHNN and CDR2 SYGVQD (reference sequence). There are 14 residues in the CDR3. The V end was cut by 4 bases, the J end by 2 bases, with 10 bases between. In DNA, the CDR3 is TGCGCCAGCAGTGTTGGACCGACCACAGATACGCAGTATTTT. It specifies CASSVGPTTDTQYF.

This clone was counted a few times. The chain couples TRBV6-5 to TRBJ1-5; no clear D. The CDR3 runs to 16 residues. Germline CDR1 is MNHEY and CDR2 is SVGAGI. Trimming left V 2 bases short and J 4 bases short, with 15 bases between. CDR3 nucleotides: TGTGCCAGCAGTTACCCCATTGGCAGGAAGAATCAGCCCCAGCATTTT. Translation gives CASSYPIGRKNQPQHF.